The 29 T cell receptor beta chains presented below share a single source sample, sequenced in a study of control samples from healthy donors and cancer patients. Assay used: immunoSEQ multiplex PCR; TCRdb lists only in-frame clones, some missing. The repertoire consists of around 130,000 clones, with approximately 90% occurring once and the leading ten covering roughly 8.7%. Input material: blood. Receptors originate from a man between 18 and 35 years old in good health.

V is TRBV4-2 and J is TRBJ2-1; TRBD2 matches at 8 bases. The CDR3 is 17 amino acids. The V segment lost 0 bases and the J segment 5 bases; nucleotides outside the gene matches: 9. Germline lookup yields CDR1 LGHNA and CDR2 YNFKEQ. The CDR3 loop is CASSQDIAGGRDNEQFF. CDR3 sequence (DNA): TGTGCCAGCAGCCAAGATATTGCGGGGGGTAGGGACAATGAGCAGTTCTTC.

This chain connects TRBV25-1 to TRBJ2-5, with 12 bases that match TRBD2. The ends lost 10 bases at V and 5 bases at J; junction bases unmatched: 8. The CDR3 is made up of 14 amino acids. The germline CDR1 and CDR2 sequences are MGHDK and SYGVNS. This chain's CDR3 is CATPLAGGYETQYF. In DNA, the CDR3 is TGTGCCACGCCACTAGCGGGGGGTTATGAGACCCAGTACTTC.

A few counts support this clone. This chain connects TRBV7-3 to TRBJ1-6; D remains ambiguous. Per the germline V gene, CDR1 is SGHTA and CDR2 is FQGTGA. The germline V and J ends were trimmed by 5 bases and 7 bases, with 9 bases remaining between them. The CDR3 covers 13 residues. The CDR3 sequence: CASSREPNSPLHF. The CDR3 DNA reads as TGTGCCAGCAGCCGGGAACCAAATTCACCCCTCCACTTT.

The chain couples TRBV9 to TRBJ2-1, with TRBD2 matching over 10 bases. This CDR3 contains 17 residues. The V and J ends lost 0 bases and 0 bases, in that order; junction bases with no gene match: 3. Germline CDR1 is SGDLS and CDR2 is YYNGEE. The CDR3 reads CASSVDSSGGSYNEQFF. The CDR3 DNA sequence: TGTGCCAGCAGCGTAGATTCTAGCGGGGGCTCCTACAATGAGCAGTTCTTC.

The V and J genes are TRBV6-5 and TRBJ1-1; 7 positions agree with TRBD1. Germline CDR1 reads MNHEY; CDR2 reads SVGAGI. Trimming took 6 bases from V and 0 from J; bases not matched to a gene: 1. The CDR3 runs 13 residues. For the CDR3, the DNA is TGTGCCAGCAGACAGGGGATGAACACTGAAGCTTTCTTT. Translation: CASRQGMNTEAFF.

The J gene is TRBJ1-1, the V gene TRBV11-3, with D uncertain. The V gene's germline CDR1 is SGHNT and CDR2 YENEEA. The CDR3 loop spans 13 amino acids. Between the trimmed V and J ends, which lost 3 bases and 0 bases, there was a span of 5 bases. The CDR3 is CASSFRMNTEAFF. Here the CDR3 DNA reads TGTGCCAGCAGCTTCCGAATGAACACTGAAGCTTTCTTT.

The J gene is TRBJ1-1, the V gene TRBV2; no clear D gene. Germline V gene data show CDR1 as SNHLY and CDR2 as FYNNEI. V was trimmed by 8 bases and J by 1 base, leaving 11 bases between them. The CDR3 spans 13 residues. The CDR3 DNA reads TGTGCCAGCTTGACGGCCCCGAACACTGAAGCTTTCTTT. Residues: CASLTAPNTEAFF.

The J gene is TRBJ2-1, the V gene TRBV29-1, with 10 bases identical to TRBD2. CDR1 is SQVTM, CDR2 ANQGSEA, per germline. The V gene end was trimmed by 5 bases and the J gene end by 10 bases; junction bases not matched to a gene: 11. CDR3 size: 14 residues. CDR3 region: CSVCRSGGIPEQFF. The CDR3 region has the DNA TGCAGCGTTTGTCGTAGCGGGGGGATCCCGGAGCAGTTCTTC.

The chain uses TRBV5-8 and TRBJ2-1; TRBD2 matches 9 bases. This CDR3 contains 16 residues. From germline, CDR1 is SGHTS and CDR2 YDEGEE. J was trimmed by 4 bases and V by 4 bases; bases with no gene match: 9. CDR3 loop: CASSPHSGGRYNEQFF. As DNA, the CDR3 is TGTGCCAGCAGCCCCCATAGCGGGGGACGGTACAATGAGCAGTTCTTC.

This clone is judged medium-sized. For the CDR3, the DNA is TGTGCCAGCAGTTATGATCTAGGGAGCTCCTACGAGCAGTACTTC. The encoded protein is CASSYDLGSSYEQYF. The V gene is TRBV6-2 or TRBV6-3, the J gene TRBJ2-7; the D gene is possibly TRBD2 (5 bases). The V and J ends lost 3 bases and 0 bases respectively, with 12 bases between them. CDR3 size: 15 residues. Germline V gene sequence: CDR1 MNHEY, CDR2 SVGEGT.

The CDR3, as DNA: TGTGCCAGCAGCCAAGATAGGATTGAGCAGTTCTTC. Its translation is CASSQDRIEQFF. The chain joins TRBV4-2 to TRBJ2-1; no firm D call. V was cut by 0 bases and J by 9 bases, with 6 bases left in between. The CDR3 runs 12 residues. CDR1 is LGHNA and CDR2 is YNFKEQ in the germline V gene.

The chain combines TRBV5-1 with TRBJ1-5; D is uncertain. V lost 4 bases, J lost 0 bases, and 17 bases lay in between. This CDR3 contains 17 residues. The germline V gene has CDR1 SGHRS and CDR2 YFSETQ. CDR3 residues: CASSLGDSAVSNQPQHF. DNA for the CDR3: TGCGCCAGCAGCCTAGGAGATAGCGCTGTTAGCAATCAGCCCCAGCATTTT.

Many counts were recorded for this clone. This rearrangement joins TRBV18 to TRBJ1-2; D is ambiguous. The CDR3 length is 14 residues. V was shortened by 1 base and J by 4 bases, with 10 bases between the two germline ends. The germline V gene encodes CDR1 KGHSH and CDR2 LQKENI. The chain's CDR3 is CASSPRSAGYGYTF. CDR3 DNA sequence: TGTGCCAGCTCACCACGCTCGGCAGGCTATGGCTACACCTTC.

This sequence joins TRBV29-1 and TRBJ2-3, with unresolved D. CDR1 SQVTM and CDR2 ANQGSEA come from the germline V gene. This CDR3 is 13 amino acids long. V was trimmed by 0 bases and J by 6 bases, leaving 10 bases between them. DNA for the CDR3: TGCAGCGTTGAAGATCAAGGTTATGATACGCAGTATTTT. Translating it yields CSVEDQGYDTQYF.

The J gene is TRBJ2-7, the V gene TRBV3-1 (or the pseudogene TRBV3-2); D perhaps matches TRBD1 (5 bases). Germline V gene sequence: CDR1 LGHDT, CDR2 YNNKEL (reference sequence). The CDR3 loop spans 14 amino acids. V was cut by 4 bases and J by 0 bases, with 10 bases left in between. In DNA, the CDR3 is TGTGCCAGCAGCCCCCGACAGTTCTCCTACGAGCAGTACTTC. This translates into CASSPRQFSYEQYF.

The chain joins TRBV5-5 to TRBJ2-3, with 12 bases that match TRBD2. Germline assignment: CDR1 SGHKS and CDR2 YYEKEE (reference sequence). V lost 4 bases, J lost 7 bases, and 7 bases stayed unmatched. CDR3 length equals 15 residues. In DNA form, the CDR3 reads TGTGCCAGCAGCCCCCTAGCGGGGGGGCCAAATACGCAGTATTTT. Amino acid sequence: CASSPLAGGPNTQYF.

The chain uses TRBV5-4 and TRBJ2-2; TRBD1 aligns across 8 bases. CDR1 and CDR2 (germline): SGHNT, YYREEE (reference sequence). This CDR3 has 16 amino acids. V dropped 2 bases and J dropped 1; count of bases not matched to a gene: 4. The DNA for the CDR3 is TGTGCCAGCAGCTTTTGGACAGGGAGGAACACCGGGGAGCTGTTTTTT. Translation: CASSFWTGRNTGELFF.

The V call is TRBV5-5, the J call TRBJ1-6, with D hard to call. Per the germline V gene, CDR1 is SGHKS and CDR2 is YYEKEE (reference sequence). Trimming removed 4 bases at V and 0 bases at J, with 11 bases between. This CDR3 has 16 amino acids. CDR3 protein: CASSPRLSSYNSPLHF. CDR3 DNA: TGTGCCAGCAGCCCCCGTTTGAGCTCCTATAATTCACCCCTCCACTTT.

The CDR3 loop reads CASSQWPKPYEQYF. Here the CDR3 DNA reads TGTGCCAGCAGCCAGTGGCCCAAACCCTACGAGCAGTACTTC. The rearrangement uses TRBV3-1 (or the pseudogene TRBV3-2) and TRBJ2-7, with D uncertain. Trimming shortened V by 3 bases and J by 2 bases, and 11 bases separated the two germline ends. Per the germline V gene, CDR1 is LGHDT and CDR2 is YNNKEL (reference sequence). This CDR3 contains 14 residues.

CDR3 sequence (DNA): TGTGCCAGCAGGGGGGGGACTAAAATCCAAGAGACCCAGTACTTC. It is translated as CASRGGTKIQETQYF. The V call is TRBV2, the J call TRBJ2-5; 7 bases map to TRBD2. Losses at the gene ends were 6 bases for V and 1 base for J; bases not matched to a gene: 8. CDR3 length: 15 amino acids. The V gene's germline CDR1 is SNHLY and CDR2 FYNNEI.

The CDR3 nucleotides are TGTGCCAGCAGCCAAGAACCCCAGGGAAACACCATATATTTT. It is translated as CASSQEPQGNTIYF. The V and J genes are TRBV4-2 and TRBJ1-3; unclear D gene. The CDR3 totals 14 residues. CDR1 is LGHNA, CDR2 YNFKEQ, per germline. Trimming took 0 bases from V and 4 from J, leaving 7 bases between them.

This chain connects TRBV11-2 to TRBJ1-2; D gene uncertain. The CDR3 runs to 15 residues. CDR1 and CDR2 (germline): SGHAT, FQNNGV. Deletions cut 5 bases from V and 0 bases from J, with 13 bases between. DNA for the CDR3: TGTGCCAGCAGCCCCGGGAACAGAGCTAACTATGGCTACACCTTC. This codes for CASSPGNRANYGYTF.

This rearrangement joins TRBV2 to TRBJ1-3; D gene unclear. The CDR3 consists of 13 residues. Germline assignment: CDR1 SNHLY and CDR2 FYNNEI. Trimming pared 8 bases from V and 6 bases from J, leaving 14 bases between. The DNA of the CDR3 is TGTGCCAGCGCTGGCGGCTTCCTAAACACCATATATTTT. It translates to CASAGGFLNTIYF.

The chain uses TRBV4-1 and TRBJ2-7, with D possibly TRBD1 on 5 matching bases. CDR1 MGHRA and CDR2 YSYEKL come from the germline V gene. The CDR3 runs to 16 residues. Deletions cut 0 bases from V and 2 bases from J, with 14 bases between. The CDR3 is CASSQDRGRVPYEQYF. The CDR3, as DNA: TGCGCCAGCAGCCAAGATCGCGGCAGGGTTCCCTACGAGCAGTACTTC.

This chain connects TRBV6-5 to TRBJ2-1, with 10 nucleotides matching TRBD1. CDR3 length equals 13 residues. Per germline, CDR1 MNHEY and CDR2 SVGAGI. The J segment lost 7 bases and the V segment lost 6 bases, leaving 3 bases of the junction unmatched. The CDR3 spells CASRWTGGNEQFF. The CDR3 DNA sequence: TGTGCCAGCAGATGGACAGGGGGGAATGAGCAGTTCTTC.

The chain carries TRBV21-1 and TRBJ1-6. TRBV21-1 counts as a pseudogene. CDR3 length: 15 amino acids. The CDR3 DNA reads TGTGCCAGCAGCAAAGCGTGGCCGGATAATTCACCCCTCCACTTT. Residues: CASSKAWPDNSPLHF.

The rearrangement links TRBV5-5 to TRBJ1-2, with TRBD1 as a possible D gene (5 bases). The CDR3 covers 13 residues. Germline CDR1 reads SGHKS; CDR2 reads YYEKEE (reference sequence). With 0 bases removed from V and 7 bases from J, the gap between germline ends came to 10 bases. The CDR3 bases are TGTGCCAGCAGCTTGGGACAGAGGCTTGGCTACACCTTC. It codes for CASSLGQRLGYTF.

The genes are TRBV14 and TRBJ2-2; D may correspond to TRBD1 or TRBD2 (6 bases each). The CDR3 runs 17 residues. Germline values: CDR1 SGHDN, CDR2 FVKESK. Trimming pared 4 bases from V and 0 bases from J, leaving 15 bases between. In nucleotides, the CDR3 is TGTGCCAGCAGCCCGTGGGTAGGGGGGACGAACACCGGGGAGCTGTTTTTT. It is translated as CASSPWVGGTNTGELFF.

The V gene is TRBV5-1, the J gene TRBJ1-4; D possibly corresponds to TRBD1 (5 bases). The germline CDR1 and CDR2 sequences are SGHRS and YFSETQ. The CDR3 runs 15 residues. Trimming stripped 4 bases from V and 0 bases from J, with 10 bases between. This CDR3 reads CASSPTGATNEKLFF. CDR3 nucleotides: TGCGCCAGCAGCCCTACAGGCGCAACTAATGAAAAACTGTTTTTT.